A selection of T cell receptor beta chains follows, all from one sample in a study of shared clonotypes between healthy human individuals. Clones were read by immunoSEQ multiplex PCR, and TCRdb kept only the in-frame ones, dropping some. The table has about 2 million clones, less than 95% seen once. Material for sequencing was naive CD8+ T cells sorted from blood. The receptors here all came from a man aged 18 to 35 in good health. Both conserved end residues are part of each CDR3. Fields, in order: V gene, J gene, D gene, clone size, CDR3 DNA, CDR3 protein. A D gene is named only where the DNA matches it firmly. A clone size is listed for some rows: how often the clone was seen (once, few, many), or a class if it is expanded.

>TRBV28|TRBJ2-5|TRBD1|.
TGTGCCAGCAGTCCGACAGGGGGCGAGGAGACCCAGTACTTC
CASSPTGGEETQYF
>TRBV4-1|TRBJ2-2|.|.
TGCGCCAGCAGCCAATGGACAGCAAACACCGGGGAGCTGTTTTTT
CASSQWTANTGELFF
>TRBV10-3|TRBJ2-3|.|.
TGTGCCATCAGTGAAACAGGGAGGGGGGATGGAGATACGCAGTATTTT
CAISETGRGDGDTQYF
>TRBV7-9|TRBJ2-5|TRBD2|.
TGTGCCAGCAGCTTCCCACCTAGCGGAGAAGAGACCCAGTACTTC
CASSFPPSGEETQYF
>TRBV27|TRBJ2-2|.|.
TGTGCCAGCAGTCCGGGACTGCTCGGGGGGGAGCTGTTTTTT
CASSPGLLGGELFF
>TRBV10-2|TRBJ2-1|TRBD1|once
TGCGCCAGCAGTGGACAGGGGGAGACCTACAATGAGCAGTTCTTC
CASSGQGETYNEQFF
>TRBV5-4|TRBJ1-1|.|.
TGTGCCAGCAGCCGCCCGGGGCTGAACACTGAAGCTTTCTTT
CASSRPGLNTEAFF
>TRBV29-1|TRBJ2-7|.|.
TGCAGCACCCACCCCCGGACAGTAAAAGGATACGAGCAGTACTTC
CSTHPRTVKGYEQYF
>TRBV11-2|TRBJ2-5|.|.
TGTGCCAGCAGCCTTAACTGGGGTCAAGAGACCCAGTACTTC
CASSLNWGQETQYF
>TRBV10-1|TRBJ1-5|.|.
TGCGCCAGCAGTCCCAGAGTGGGCGATCAGCCCCAGCATTTT
CASSPRVGDQPQHF
>TRBV7-8|TRBJ2-1|TRBD2|.
TGTGCCAGCAGCCAAACCCTAGCGGGGTCCGTCTCCTACAATGAGCAGTTCTTC
CASSQTLAGSVSYNEQFF
>TRBV9|TRBJ2-3|TRBD1|once
TGTGCCAGCAGCGTTGAGGGGGCCAGCTTGGATACGCAGTATTTT
CASSVEGASLDTQYF
>TRBV30|TRBJ2-5|TRBD2|.
TGTGCCTGGAATTTGGGCTCTAGCGGGGGGCAAGAGACCCAGTACTTC
CAWNLGSSGGQETQYF
>TRBV7-9|TRBJ1-4|TRBD1|.
TGTGCCAGCAGCAGTCCCTCCGGGACAGGAGATGAAAAACTGTTTTTT
CASSSPSGTGDEKLFF
>TRBV6-1|TRBJ2-1|.|.
TGTGCCAGCACCGCCTACGGGGCGGAAACTAATGAGCAGTTCTTC
CASTAYGAETNEQFF
>TRBV5-4|TRBJ2-7|.|.
TGTGCCAGCAGCCTAGGGGCAGTAGAACCCTACGAGCAGTACTTC
CASSLGAVEPYEQYF
>TRBV11-2|TRBJ2-7|.|.
TGTGCCAGCAGCCTAGTCGGAACCGACGAGCAGTACTTC
CASSLVGTDEQYF
>TRBV28|TRBJ1-2|.|.
TGTGCCAGCAGTCCCTTGGCAGGGCTCTATGGCTACACCTTC
CASSPLAGLYGYTF
>TRBV27|TRBJ1-5|.|.
TGTGCCAGCAGGGACCTGTCAGGGGCAGCTAATCAGCCCCAGCATTTT
CASRDLSGAANQPQHF
>TRBV4-1|TRBJ2-7|TRBD1|.
TGCGCCAGCAGCCAGCCCGAGACAGGGGACGAGCAGTACTTC
CASSQPETGDEQYF
>TRBV7-8|TRBJ2-7|.|.
TGTGCCAGCAGCTTAGGAAGCGGCAGGGAGATCGCCGAGCAGTACTTC
CASSLGSGREIAEQYF
>TRBV4-1|TRBJ2-2|.|.
TGCGCCAGCAGCCCGACAGAGAACACCGGGGAGCTGTTTTTT
CASSPTENTGELFF
>TRBV2|TRBJ2-1|.|.
TGTGCCAGCAGTGAAGGAGTCGAACAGGGAAATGAGCAGTTCTTC
CASSEGVEQGNEQFF
>TRBV19|TRBJ2-2|.|.
TGTGCCAGTACCGGGATTAACACCGGGGAGCTGTTTTTT
CASTGINTGELFF
>TRBV6-6|TRBJ2-3|.|.
TGTGCCAGCAGTTATTCCCAGGGCAGGGATACGCAGTATTTT
CASSYSQGRDTQYF
>TRBV27|TRBJ2-3|.|.
TGTGCCAGCAGTCCCGGGACTTCCAGGGGAGATACGCAGTATTTT
CASSPGTSRGDTQYF
>TRBV19|TRBJ1-4|.|few
TGTGCCAGTAGGGACGGAAATGAAAAACTGTTTTTT
CASRDGNEKLFF
>TRBV7-3|TRBJ2-1|.|.
TGTGCCAGCAGCGATCTGAATAGGGATGAGCAGTTCTTC
CASSDLNRDEQFF
>TRBV10-1|TRBJ2-3|.|.
TGCGCCAGCAGTGACTCGGATATAGGAAACACAGATACGCAGTATTTT
CASSDSDIGNTDTQYF
>TRBV7-8|TRBJ1-6|.|.
TGTGCCAGCAGCTTGGGGCGGACGGGCGAGGTTGCACCCCTCCACTTT
CASSLGRTGEVAPLHF
>TRBV5-6|TRBJ2-7|TRBD1|few
TGTGCCAGCAGCTCATCCGGGACAGGGGATTACGAGCAGTACTTC
CASSSSGTGDYEQYF
>TRBV7-2|TRBJ2-3|.|.
TGTGCCAGCAGCCCACCGGGGGCCTACAACACAGATACGCAGTATTTT
CASSPPGAYNTDTQYF
>TRBV10-1|TRBJ2-5|.|.
TGCGCCAGCAGTCGTACTAGAAGGGAGACCCAGTACTTC
CASSRTRRETQYF
>TRBV5-6|TRBJ1-6|.|.
TGTGCCAGCAGCTTGACAGAAAACTATAATTCACCCCTCCACTTT
CASSLTENYNSPLHF
>TRBV7-9|TRBJ2-7|.|.
TGTGCCAGCAGCTCAGGACAAATTCACGGGCTTTGGGGAGAGCAGTACTTC
CASSSGQIHGLWGEQYF
>TRBV11-2|TRBJ2-7|.|.
TGTGCCAGCAGCTTAGGCGGCTGGTCCTACGAGCAGTACTTC
CASSLGGWSYEQYF
>TRBV27|TRBJ2-7|.|few
TGTGCCAGCAGTTTCGGCAGGGACTACGAGCAGTACTTC
CASSFGRDYEQYF
>TRBV10-1|TRBJ2-5|.|.
TGCGCCAGCAGTGAGTCTCATCAGGGTTTAGGAGAGACCCAGTACTTC
CASSESHQGLGETQYF
>TRBV7-9|TRBJ2-7|.|.
TGTGCCAGCAGCATCCGGGACCACGAGCAGTACTTC
CASSIRDHEQYF
>TRBV6-1|TRBJ2-2|.|.
TGTGCCAGCAGTGCCCCGGAGGTCGGGGAGCTGTTTTTT
CASSAPEVGELFF
>TRBV18|TRBJ2-1|TRBD1|.
TGTGCCAGCTCACCGCATATCGGACAGGAACCTTACAATGAGCAGTTCTTC
CASSPHIGQEPYNEQFF
>TRBV6-5|TRBJ2-1|.|once
TGTGCCAGCAGTTACGGGGGTCTCGCCTCCTACAATGAGCAGTTCTTC
CASSYGGLASYNEQFF
>TRBV5-6|TRBJ2-7|TRBD2|.
TGTGCCAGCAGCACGGGGGGGACACCGAGTCCCTACGAGCAGTACTTC
CASSTGGTPSPYEQYF
>TRBV11-2|TRBJ2-2|.|.
TGTGCCAGCAGCTTAGGCGTTAGATTAGGGGAGCTGTTTTTT
CASSLGVRLGELFF
>TRBV28|TRBJ2-5|.|.
TGTGCCAGCAGGGGCTCAGAGACCCAGTACTTC
CASRGSETQYF
>TRBV9|TRBJ2-1|.|.
TGTGCCAGCAGCGTAAGCGGCCCCGATGAGCAGTTCTTC
CASSVSGPDEQFF
>TRBV11-2|TRBJ2-7|TRBD2|.
TGTGCCAGCAGCTTTGACTCATCGGGACTAGCGGGAGGAGGGTACGAGCAGTACTTC
CASSFDSSGLAGGGYEQYF
>TRBV27|TRBJ1-4|.|.
TGTGCCAGCAGTTCTCTGACAGCAACTAATGAAAAACTGTTTTTT
CASSSLTATNEKLFF
>TRBV28|TRBJ2-1|.|.
TGTGCCAGCAGTTTGCGGGGGCTCCCCTACAATGAGCAGTTCTTC
CASSLRGLPYNEQFF
>TRBV10-1|TRBJ2-1|.|.
TGCGCCAGCAGTGAGTCTTGGGGAGAAGGCTACAATGAGCAGTTCTTC
CASSESWGEGYNEQFF
>TRBV11-2|TRBJ2-5|TRBD2|.
TGTGCCAGCGGAGGGACTAGCGCGACGGAGACCCAGTACTTC
CASGGTSATETQYF
>TRBV5-1|TRBJ2-7|.|.
TGCGCCAGCAGCTTGGCCGTCTCCTACGAGCAGTACTTC
CASSLAVSYEQYF
>TRBV19|TRBJ2-2|.|.
TGTGCCAGTAGAATTCCGAACCGCCCCGGGGAGCTGTTTTTT
CASRIPNRPGELFF
>TRBV5-6|TRBJ2-7|.|once
TGTGCCAGCAGTCCAACATGGGCATCCTACGAGCAGTACTTC
CASSPTWASYEQYF
>TRBV27|TRBJ2-7|TRBD1|.
TGTGCCAGCAGCCAGACAGGGCCATCCGAGCAGTACTTC
CASSQTGPSEQYF
>TRBV27|TRBJ2-7|.|.
TGTGCCAGCAGTCCAGAAGACGGGGGGCTCGACGAGCAGTACTTC
CASSPEDGGLDEQYF
>TRBV19|TRBJ2-7|TRBD2|.
TGTGCCAGTAGTCCATATACTAGCGGGACCTACGAGCAGTACTTC
CASSPYTSGTYEQYF
>TRBV27|TRBJ2-5|.|.
TGTGCCAGCAGTTTTTTGGGCCAAGAGACCCAGTACTTC
CASSFLGQETQYF